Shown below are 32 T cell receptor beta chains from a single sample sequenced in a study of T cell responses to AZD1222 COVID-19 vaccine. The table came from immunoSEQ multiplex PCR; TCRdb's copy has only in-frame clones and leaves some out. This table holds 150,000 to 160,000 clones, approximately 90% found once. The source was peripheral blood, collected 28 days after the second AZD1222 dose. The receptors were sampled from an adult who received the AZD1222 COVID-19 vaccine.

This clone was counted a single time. CDR3 sequence: CASSLGRDLSGEQYF. The CDR3 DNA sequence: TGTGCCAGCAGCTTGGGCAGGGACCTCTCCGGCGAGCAGTACTTC. The chain couples TRBV5-5 to TRBJ2-7; D tentatively reads TRBD1 or TRBD2 (5 bases each). Germline V CDR1 and CDR2: SGHKS, YYEKEE (reference sequence). The CDR3 has 15 residues. Trimming shortened V by 0 bases and J by 6 bases, and 16 bases separated the two germline ends.

The CDR3 coding sequence is TGTGCTAGTGGTGGGGACAGACATCAGCCCCAGCATTTT. It codes for CASGGDRHQPQHF. This chain uses TRBV12-5 with TRBJ1-5, with 7 bases identical to TRBD1. The CDR3 is made up of 13 amino acids. The trim removed 5 bases at V and 5 bases at J, leaving 3 bases unmatched. Germline CDR1 is LGHNT and CDR2 is FRNRAP.

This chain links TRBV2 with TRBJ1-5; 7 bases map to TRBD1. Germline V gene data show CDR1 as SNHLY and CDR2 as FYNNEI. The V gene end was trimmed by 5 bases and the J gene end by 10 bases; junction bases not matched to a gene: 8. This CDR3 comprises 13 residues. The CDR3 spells CASSNRGVGPQHF. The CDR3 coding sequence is TGTGCCAGCAGTAACAGGGGTGTAGGACCCCAGCATTTT. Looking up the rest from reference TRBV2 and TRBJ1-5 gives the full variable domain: EPEVTQTPSHQVTQMGQEVILRCVPISNHLYFYWYRQILGQKVEFLVSFYNNEISEKSEIFDDQFSVERPDGSNFTLKIRSTKLEDSAMYFCASSNRGVGPQHFGDGTRLSIL.

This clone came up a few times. This CDR3 is CASSLVLTGEASGNTIYF. The CDR3 DNA reads TGCGCCAGCAGCTTGGTCCTAACAGGGGAAGCCTCTGGAAACACCATATATTTT. The gene calls are TRBV5-1 and TRBJ1-3; 7 bases line up with TRBD1. This CDR3 region has 18 residues. Trimming took 0 bases from V and 0 from J; bases not matched to a gene: 9. Germline V gives CDR1 SGHRS, CDR2 YFSETQ.

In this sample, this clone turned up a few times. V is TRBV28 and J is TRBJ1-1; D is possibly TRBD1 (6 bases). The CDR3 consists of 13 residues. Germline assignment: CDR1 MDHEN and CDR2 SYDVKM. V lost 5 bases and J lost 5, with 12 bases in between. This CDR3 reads CASSVGQGTEAFF. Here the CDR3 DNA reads TGTGCCAGCAGTGTCGGGCAGGGGACTGAAGCTTTCTTT.

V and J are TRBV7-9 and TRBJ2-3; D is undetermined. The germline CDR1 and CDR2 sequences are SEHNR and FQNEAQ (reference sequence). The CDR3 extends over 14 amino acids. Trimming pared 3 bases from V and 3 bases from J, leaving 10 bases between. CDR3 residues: CASSFEDLTDTQYF. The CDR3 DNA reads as TGTGCCAGCAGCTTCGAGGACCTAACAGATACGCAGTATTTT.

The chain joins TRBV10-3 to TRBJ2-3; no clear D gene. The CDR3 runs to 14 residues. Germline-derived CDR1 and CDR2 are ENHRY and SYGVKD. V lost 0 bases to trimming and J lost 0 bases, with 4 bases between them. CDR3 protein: CAISESSSTDTQYF. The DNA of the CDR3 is TGTGCCATCAGTGAGTCGAGCAGCACAGATACGCAGTATTTT.

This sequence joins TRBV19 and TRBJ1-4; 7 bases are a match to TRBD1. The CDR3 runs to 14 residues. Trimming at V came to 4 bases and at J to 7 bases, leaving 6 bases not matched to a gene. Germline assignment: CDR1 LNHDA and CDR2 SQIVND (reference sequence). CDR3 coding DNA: TGTGCCAGTAGTACCGGGACAGCCGGTGAAAAACTGTTTTTT. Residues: CASSTGTAGEKLFF. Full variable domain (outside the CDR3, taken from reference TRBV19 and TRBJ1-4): DGGITQSPKYLFRKEGQNVTLSCEQNLNHDAMYWYRQDPGQGLRLIYYSQIVNDFQKGDIAEGYSVSREKKESFPLTVTSAQKNPTAFYLCASSTGTAGEKLFFGSGTQLSVL.

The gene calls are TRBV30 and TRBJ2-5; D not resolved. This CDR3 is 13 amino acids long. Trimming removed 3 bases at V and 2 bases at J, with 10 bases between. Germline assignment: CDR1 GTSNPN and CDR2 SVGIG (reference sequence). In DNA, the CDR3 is TGTGCCTGGAGCTTGGGAAATCAAGAGACCCAGTACTTC. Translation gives CAWSLGNQETQYF.

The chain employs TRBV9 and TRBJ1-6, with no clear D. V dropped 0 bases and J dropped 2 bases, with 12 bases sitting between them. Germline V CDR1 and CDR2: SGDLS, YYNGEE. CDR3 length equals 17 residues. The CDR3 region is CASSVGLMAAYNSPLHF. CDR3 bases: TGTGCCAGCAGCGTAGGGTTGATGGCAGCCTATAATTCACCCCTCCACTTT.

CDR3 amino acids: CASISKSGTFF. DNA of the CDR3: TGTGCCAGCATCAGCAAGAGTGGGACTTTCTTT. The chain recombines TRBV6-5 with TRBJ1-1; D not resolved. CDR1 and CDR2 from the germline V gene are MNHEY and SVGAGI. The CDR3 has 11 amino acids. Trimming pared 7 bases from V and 12 bases from J, leaving 15 bases between.

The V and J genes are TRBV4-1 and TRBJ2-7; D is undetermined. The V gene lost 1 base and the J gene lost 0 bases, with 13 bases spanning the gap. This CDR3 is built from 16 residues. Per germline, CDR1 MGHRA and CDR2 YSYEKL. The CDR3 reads CASSQGQGRSSYEQYF. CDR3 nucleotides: TGCGCCAGCAGCCAAGGGCAAGGACGGAGCTCCTACGAGCAGTACTTC.

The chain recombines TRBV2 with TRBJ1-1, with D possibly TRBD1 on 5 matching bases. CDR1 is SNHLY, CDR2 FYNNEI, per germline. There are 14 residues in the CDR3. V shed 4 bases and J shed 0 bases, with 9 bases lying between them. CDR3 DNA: TGTGCCAGCAGTGCCGGACACATGAACACTGAAGCTTTCTTT. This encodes CASSAGHMNTEAFF.

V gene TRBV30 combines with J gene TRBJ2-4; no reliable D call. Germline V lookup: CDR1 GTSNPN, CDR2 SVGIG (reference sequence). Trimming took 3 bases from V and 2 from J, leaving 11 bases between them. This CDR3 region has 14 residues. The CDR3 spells CAWSARVPKNIQYF. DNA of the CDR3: TGTGCCTGGAGCGCTCGGGTGCCCAAAAACATTCAGTACTTC.

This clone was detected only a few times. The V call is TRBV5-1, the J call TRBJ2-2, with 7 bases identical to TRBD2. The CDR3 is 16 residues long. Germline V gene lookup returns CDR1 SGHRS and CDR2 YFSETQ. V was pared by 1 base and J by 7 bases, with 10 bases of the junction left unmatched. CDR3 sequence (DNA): TGCGCCAGCAGCTTGACGGTCGGGGGGTATGGCGGGGAGCTGTTTTTT. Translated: CASSLTVGGYGGELFF.

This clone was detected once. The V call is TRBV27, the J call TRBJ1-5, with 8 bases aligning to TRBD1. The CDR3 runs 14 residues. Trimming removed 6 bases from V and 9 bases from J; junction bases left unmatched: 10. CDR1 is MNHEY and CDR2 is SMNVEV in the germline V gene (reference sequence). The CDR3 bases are TGTGCCAGCAGCCGAGGACAGGGAGTGAGGCCCCAGCATTTT. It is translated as CASSRGQGVRPQHF.

The CDR3 reads CASSFFSGTNTGELFF. For the CDR3, the DNA is TGTGCCAGCAGTTTCTTTTCCGGGACTAACACCGGGGAGCTGTTTTTT. The chain employs TRBV27 and TRBJ2-2; D is perhaps TRBD2 (6 bases). Trimming shortened V by 3 bases and J by 2 bases, and 13 bases separated the two germline ends. Germline V gene lookup returns CDR1 MNHEY and CDR2 SMNVEV (reference sequence). The CDR3 has 16 residues.

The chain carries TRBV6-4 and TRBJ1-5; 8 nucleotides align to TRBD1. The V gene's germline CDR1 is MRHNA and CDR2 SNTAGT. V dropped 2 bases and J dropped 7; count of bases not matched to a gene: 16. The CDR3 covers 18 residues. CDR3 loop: CASSDPGVQGASGQPQHF. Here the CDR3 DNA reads TGTGCCAGCAGTGACCCCGGGGTGCAGGGGGCTTCGGGGCAGCCCCAGCATTTT.

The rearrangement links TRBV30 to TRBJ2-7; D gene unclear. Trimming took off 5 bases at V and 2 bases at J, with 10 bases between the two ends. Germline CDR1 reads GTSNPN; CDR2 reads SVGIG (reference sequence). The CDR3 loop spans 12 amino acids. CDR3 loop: CAWRAGTYEQYF. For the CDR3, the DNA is TGTGCCTGGCGGGCAGGCACCTACGAGCAGTACTTC.

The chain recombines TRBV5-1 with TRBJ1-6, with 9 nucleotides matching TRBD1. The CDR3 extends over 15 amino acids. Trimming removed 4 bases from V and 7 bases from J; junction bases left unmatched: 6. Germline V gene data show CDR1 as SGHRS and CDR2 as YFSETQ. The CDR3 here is CASSPGTGQNSPLHF. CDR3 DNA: TGCGCCAGCAGCCCCGGGACAGGGCAGAATTCACCCCTCCACTTT.

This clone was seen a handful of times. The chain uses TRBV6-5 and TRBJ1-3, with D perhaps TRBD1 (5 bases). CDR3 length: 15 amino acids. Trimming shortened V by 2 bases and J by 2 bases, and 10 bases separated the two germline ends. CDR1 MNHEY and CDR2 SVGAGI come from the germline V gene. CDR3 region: CASSYTWGAGNTIYF. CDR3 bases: TGTGCCAGCAGTTACACCTGGGGGGCTGGAAACACCATATATTTT.

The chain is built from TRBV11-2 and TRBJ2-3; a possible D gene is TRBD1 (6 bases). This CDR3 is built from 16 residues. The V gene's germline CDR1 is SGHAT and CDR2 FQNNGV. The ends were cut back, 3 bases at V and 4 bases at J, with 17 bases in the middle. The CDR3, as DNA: TGTGCCAGCAGCTTCGTATCCCAGGGGTCCGCAGATACGCAGTATTTT. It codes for CASSFVSQGSADTQYF.

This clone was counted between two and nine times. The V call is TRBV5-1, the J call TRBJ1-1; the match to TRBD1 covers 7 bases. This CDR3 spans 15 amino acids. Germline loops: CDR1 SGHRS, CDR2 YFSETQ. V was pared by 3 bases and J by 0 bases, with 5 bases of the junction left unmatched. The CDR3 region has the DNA TGCGCCAGCAGCTCGCGACAGGGCATGAACACTGAAGCTTTCTTT. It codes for CASSSRQGMNTEAFF. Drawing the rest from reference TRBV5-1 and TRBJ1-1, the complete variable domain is KAGVTQTPRYLIKTRGQQVTLSCSPISGHRSVSWYQQTPGQGLQFLFEYFSETQRNKGNFPGRFSGRQFSNSRSEMNVSTLELGDSALYLCASSSRQGMNTEAFFGQGTRLTVV.

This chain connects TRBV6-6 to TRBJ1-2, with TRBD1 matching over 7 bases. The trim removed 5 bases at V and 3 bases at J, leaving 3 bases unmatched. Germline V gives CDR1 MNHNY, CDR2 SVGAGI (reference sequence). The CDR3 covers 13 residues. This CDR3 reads CASSVTGDYGYTF. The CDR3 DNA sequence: TGTGCCAGCAGTGTAACAGGGGACTATGGCTACACCTTC.

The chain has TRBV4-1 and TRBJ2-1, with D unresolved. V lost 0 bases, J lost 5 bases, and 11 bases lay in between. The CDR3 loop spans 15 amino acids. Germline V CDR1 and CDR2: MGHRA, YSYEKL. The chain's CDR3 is CASSQEGFGNNEQFF. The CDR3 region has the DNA TGCGCCAGCAGCCAAGAGGGTTTCGGAAACAATGAGCAGTTCTTC.

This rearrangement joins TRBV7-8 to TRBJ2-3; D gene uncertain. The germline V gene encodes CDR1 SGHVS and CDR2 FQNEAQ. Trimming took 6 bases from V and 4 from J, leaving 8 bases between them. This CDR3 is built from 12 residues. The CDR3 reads CASSRASDTQYF. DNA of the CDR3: TGTGCCAGCAGTCGAGCGTCAGATACGCAGTATTTT.

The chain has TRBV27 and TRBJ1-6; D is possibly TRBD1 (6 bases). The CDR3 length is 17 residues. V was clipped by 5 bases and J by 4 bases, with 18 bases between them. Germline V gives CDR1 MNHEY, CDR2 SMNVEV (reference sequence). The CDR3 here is CASSPSFGGRYNSPLHF. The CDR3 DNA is TGTGCCAGCAGTCCCTCTTTTGGGGGCAGGTATAATTCACCCCTCCACTTT.

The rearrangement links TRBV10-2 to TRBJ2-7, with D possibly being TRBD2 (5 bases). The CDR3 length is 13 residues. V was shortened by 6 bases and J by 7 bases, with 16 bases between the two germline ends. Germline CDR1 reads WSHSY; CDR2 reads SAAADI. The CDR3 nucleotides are TGCGCCAGCAGCCCCGACTGGTCGGGGGAGCAGTACTTC. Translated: CASSPDWSGEQYF.

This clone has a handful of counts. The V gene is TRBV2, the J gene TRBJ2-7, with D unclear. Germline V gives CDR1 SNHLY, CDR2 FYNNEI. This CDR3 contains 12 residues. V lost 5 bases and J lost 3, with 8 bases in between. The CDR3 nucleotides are TGTGCCAGCAGTCGAACAGTCTACGAGCAGTACTTC. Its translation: CASSRTVYEQYF.

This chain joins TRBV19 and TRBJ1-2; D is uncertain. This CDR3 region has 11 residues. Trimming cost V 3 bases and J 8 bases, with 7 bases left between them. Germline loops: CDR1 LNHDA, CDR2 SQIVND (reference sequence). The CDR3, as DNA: TGTGCCAGTAGTATTACATACGGCTACACCTTC. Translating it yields CASSITYGYTF.

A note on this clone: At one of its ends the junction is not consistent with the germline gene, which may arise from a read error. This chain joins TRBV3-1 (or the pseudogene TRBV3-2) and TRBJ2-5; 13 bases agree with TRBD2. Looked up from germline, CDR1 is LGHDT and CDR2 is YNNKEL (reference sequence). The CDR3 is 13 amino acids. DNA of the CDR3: TGTGCCAGCAGCCAAGCGACTAGCGGGGGGCACAACTTC. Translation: CASSQATSGGHNF.

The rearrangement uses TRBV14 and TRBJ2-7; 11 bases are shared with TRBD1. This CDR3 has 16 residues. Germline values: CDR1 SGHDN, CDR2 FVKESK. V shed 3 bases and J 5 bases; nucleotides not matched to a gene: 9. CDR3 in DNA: TGTGCCAGCAGCCAGGACAGGGGGCGCTTTCTCGACGAGCAGTACTTC. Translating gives CASSQDRGRFLDEQYF.